This TCR beta chain was identified in a study of T cells after yellow fever vaccination. TCRdb independently ran MiXCR on the 5' RACE reads; one entry per CDR3 protein. The repertoire consists of approximately 330,000 distinct CDR3 sequences, with roughly 4.3% occurring once and the leading ten covering 20% to 25%. This clonotype was seen a few times. The sample in question was PBMCs, obtained 5 days after the yellow fever booster vaccination. The receptor comes from a man between 18 and 29 years old who received the YFV17D yellow fever vaccine.

This CDR3 reads CASSFLAGLAGGGIRDTQYF. CDR3 sequence (DNA): TGTGCCAGCAGCTTTCTGGCGGGGCTAGCGGGGGGAGGTATCCGAGATACGCAGTATTTT. The J gene is TRBJ2-3, the V gene TRBV7-9; 11 nucleotides agree with TRBD2. CDR3 length: 20 amino acids. CDR1 and CDR2 (germline): SEHNR, FQNEAQ (reference sequence). Unmatched junction bases numbered 19, after V lost 3 bases and J lost 5 bases. Full variable domain (remainder filled in from reference TRBV7-9 and TRBJ2-3): DTGVSQNPRHKITKRGQNVTFRCDPISEHNRLYWYRQTLGQGPEFLTYFQNEAQLEKSRLLSDRFSAERPKGSFSTLEIQRTEQGDSAMYLCASSFLAGLAGGGIRDTQYFGPGTRLTVL.